The 4 T cell receptor beta chains in this list originate from one sample, sequenced in a study of OX40 agonist ivuxolimab in advanced cancers. The repertoire was sequenced with immunoSEQ multiplex PCR; TCRdb's copy has only in-frame clones and lacks some. The sample gives 35,000 to 45,000 clones, roughly four fifths of which show up once; less than 2.5% is in the top ten. This specimen was CD4+ or CD8+ T cells sorted from blood, taken in a trial of the OX40 agonist ivuxolimab. The receptors originated from an adult with an advanced solid tumor such as melanoma, head and neck, liver or kidney cancer.

This clone was counted once. V gene TRBV27 combines with J gene TRBJ2-2, with 12 bases lining up with TRBD2. Per germline, CDR1 MNHEY and CDR2 SMNVEV (reference sequence). CDR3 length: 16 amino acids. The V and J ends lost 7 bases and 1 base, in that order; junction bases with no gene match: 4. DNA of the CDR3: TGTGCCAGCAACAAACTAGCGGGAGGGAACACCGGGGAGCTGTTTTTT. This codes for CASNKLAGGNTGELFF.

This rearrangement joins TRBV6-4 to TRBJ2-1; TRBD2 matches 7 bases. Germline-derived CDR1 and CDR2 are MRHNA and SNTAGT. The V segment lost 3 bases and the J segment 4 bases; nucleotides outside the gene matches: 9. This CDR3 is 16 amino acids long. The CDR3 is CASSEELAWGYNEQFF. The DNA of the CDR3 is TGTGCCAGCAGTGAGGAACTAGCGTGGGGTTACAATGAGCAGTTCTTC.

The chain carries TRBV6-1 and TRBJ1-6, with D hard to call. Germline V gene lookup returns CDR1 MNHNS and CDR2 SASEGT. V lost 4 bases, J lost 7 bases, and 2 bases lay in between. The CDR3 is 11 residues long. The CDR3 DNA follows: TGTGCCAGCAGTGTAAATTCACCCCTCCACTTT. Protein: CASSVNSPLHF.

The chain uses TRBV27 and TRBJ2-6; D tentatively fits TRBD1 or TRBD2 (5 bases each). The germline V gene has CDR1 MNHEY and CDR2 SMNVEV (reference sequence). Between the trimmed V and J ends, which lost 6 bases and 0 bases, there was a span of 15 bases. The CDR3 sequence is 17 residues long. The CDR3, as DNA: TGTGCCAGCAGCCACGGGACGCCCATCTCTGGGGCCAACGTCCTGACTTTC. Protein: CASSHGTPISGANVLTF.